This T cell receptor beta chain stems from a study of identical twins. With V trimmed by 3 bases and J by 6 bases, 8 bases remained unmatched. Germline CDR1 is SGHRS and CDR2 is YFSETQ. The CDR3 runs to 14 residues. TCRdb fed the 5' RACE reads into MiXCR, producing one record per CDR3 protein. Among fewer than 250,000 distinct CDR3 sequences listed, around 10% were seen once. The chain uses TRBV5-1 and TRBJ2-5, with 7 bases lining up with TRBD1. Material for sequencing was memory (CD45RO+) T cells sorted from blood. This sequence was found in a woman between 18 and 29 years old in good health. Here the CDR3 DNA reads TGCGCCAGCAGCTCATTTATGACAGGGCAGACCCAGTACTTC. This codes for CASSSFMTGQTQYF.